This T cell receptor beta chain appears in the sequencing data of a study of blood T cells in healthy people across ages. Broader study findings: Observed TCR beta diversity per million T cells went down as age went up. This fall followed a roughly linear course with age. Diversity figures derived from one million T cells were judged to underestimate the true value.

The use of a sample-barcoded 5' primer and a J-beta primer mix characterized a second PCR of 7 to 11 cycles. TCRdb called the 5' RACE reads again in MiXCR, with one record for every CDR3 protein. The table lists about 1.8 million distinct CDR3 sequences, just under 50% of them singletons. The germline V gene has CDR1 SGHRS and CDR2 YFSETQ. V dropped 1 base and J dropped 0 bases, with 12 bases sitting between them. The CDR3 contains 16 residues. A word on this clonotype: Its antigen is unidentified.

Per sample, at least 6 micrograms of total RNA were extracted. The chain has TRBV5-1 and TRBJ2-3, with a possible D match to TRBD1 (5 bases). Sequences were obtained from blood. This TCR derives from a woman between 40 and 55 years old in good health. CDR3 residues: CASSLLWGSSTDTQYF. For the CDR3, the DNA is TGCGCCAGCAGCTTGCTCTGGGGCTCTAGCACAGATACGCAGTATTTT.